These T cell receptor beta chains were read from a single sample in a study of Ad26.COV2.S vaccination and SARS-CoV-2 variants. TCRdb's copy holds only in-frame clones and misses some; the assay was immunoSEQ multiplex PCR. The table shows some 190,000 clones, with approximately 88% occurring only once. Specimen: peripheral blood, collected after recovery from COVID-19. The receptors stem from a human donor who had recovered from COVID-19. Each CDR3 is given with its conserved first and last residue. The order of the fields is J gene, V gene, CDR3 protein.

j_gene: TRBJ2-3
v_gene: TRBV18
CDR3aa: CASSLSRTGPDTQYF

j_gene: TRBJ2-7
v_gene: TRBV11-2
CDR3aa: CASSGWRGRYEQYF

j_gene: TRBJ2-7
v_gene: TRBV9
CDR3aa: CASSRTSGYEQYF

j_gene: TRBJ1-1
v_gene: TRBV6-9
CDR3aa: CASSYRGQGGGEAFF

j_gene: TRBJ1-1
v_gene: TRBV6-5
CDR3aa: CASSYSKISMNTEAFF

j_gene: TRBJ2-5
v_gene: TRBV30
CDR3aa: CAWSGPGPPATQYF

j_gene: TRBJ1-2
v_gene: TRBV3-1/TRBV3-2
CDR3aa: CASSQGVRVGGYTF

j_gene: TRBJ2-3
v_gene: TRBV5-6
CDR3aa: CASSLTRMADTQYF

j_gene: TRBJ1-1
v_gene: TRBV12-3/TRBV12-4
CDR3aa: CASSYGFGTEAFF

j_gene: TRBJ2-2
v_gene: TRBV6-6
CDR3aa: CASTQVAVGGELFF

j_gene: TRBJ2-7
v_gene: TRBV2
CDR3aa: CASSITSSEQYF

j_gene: TRBJ1-1
v_gene: TRBV4-1
CDR3aa: CASSQVWPSNTEAFF

j_gene: TRBJ2-2
v_gene: TRBV5-1
CDR3aa: CASSLVVRQTGELFF

j_gene: TRBJ2-2
v_gene: TRBV4-1
CDR3aa: CASSLGRNTGELFF

j_gene: TRBJ2-4
v_gene: TRBV11-2
CDR3aa: CASSPVAGGPNIQYF

j_gene: TRBJ1-2
v_gene: TRBV27
CDR3aa: CASSPWLVGGYTF

j_gene: TRBJ2-7
v_gene: TRBV4-1
CDR3aa: CASSQAPLDRAGHEQYF

j_gene: TRBJ2-1
v_gene: TRBV4-1
CDR3aa: CASSHTTSGSWNEQFF

j_gene: TRBJ1-5
v_gene: TRBV9
CDR3aa: CASSVGGALGQPQHF

j_gene: TRBJ2-1
v_gene: TRBV7-2
CDR3aa: CASTTASGRREQFF